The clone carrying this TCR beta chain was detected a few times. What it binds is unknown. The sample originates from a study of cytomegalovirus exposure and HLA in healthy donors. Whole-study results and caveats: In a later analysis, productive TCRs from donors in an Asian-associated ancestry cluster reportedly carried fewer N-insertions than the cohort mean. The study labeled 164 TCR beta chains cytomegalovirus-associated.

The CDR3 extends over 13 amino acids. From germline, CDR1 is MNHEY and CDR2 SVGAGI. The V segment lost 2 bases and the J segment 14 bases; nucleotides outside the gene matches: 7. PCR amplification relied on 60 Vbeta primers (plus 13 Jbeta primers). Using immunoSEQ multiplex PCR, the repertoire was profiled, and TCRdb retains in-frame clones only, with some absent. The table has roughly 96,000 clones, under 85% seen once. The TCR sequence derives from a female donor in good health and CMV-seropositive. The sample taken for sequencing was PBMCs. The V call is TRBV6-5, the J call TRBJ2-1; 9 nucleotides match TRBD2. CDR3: CASSYAPAGGKFF. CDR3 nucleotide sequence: TGTGCCAGCAGTTACGCTCCTGCGGGAGGGAAGTTCTTC.